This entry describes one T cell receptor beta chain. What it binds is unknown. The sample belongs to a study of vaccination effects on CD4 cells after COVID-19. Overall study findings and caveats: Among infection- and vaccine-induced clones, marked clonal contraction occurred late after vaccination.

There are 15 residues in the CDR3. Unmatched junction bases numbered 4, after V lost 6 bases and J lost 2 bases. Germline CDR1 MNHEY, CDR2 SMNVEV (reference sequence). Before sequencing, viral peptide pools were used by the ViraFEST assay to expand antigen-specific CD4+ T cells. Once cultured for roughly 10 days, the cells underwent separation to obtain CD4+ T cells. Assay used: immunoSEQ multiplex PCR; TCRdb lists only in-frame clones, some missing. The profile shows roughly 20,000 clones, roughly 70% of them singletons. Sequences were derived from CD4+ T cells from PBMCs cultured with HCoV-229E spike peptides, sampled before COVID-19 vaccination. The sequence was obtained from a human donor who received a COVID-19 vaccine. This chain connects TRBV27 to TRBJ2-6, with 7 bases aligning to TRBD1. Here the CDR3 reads CASRLGTAGANVLTF. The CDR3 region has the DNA TGTGCCAGCAGACTAGGGACAGCTGGGGCCAACGTCCTGACTTTC.